The next 18 T cell receptor beta chains were all read from a single sample in a study of OX40 agonist ivuxolimab in advanced cancers. Assay used: immunoSEQ multiplex PCR; TCRdb lists only in-frame clones, some missing. This repertoire shows 78,000 or so clones, approximately 84% found once; its top ten account for around a sixth. Sequences were derived from CD4+ or CD8+ T cells sorted from blood, sampled in a trial of the OX40 agonist ivuxolimab. These receptors all come from an adult with an advanced solid tumor such as melanoma, head and neck, liver or kidney cancer.

This rearrangement joins TRBV5-8 to TRBJ1-4; 10 positions agree with TRBD1. The CDR3 loop spans 15 amino acids. The V gene's germline CDR1 is SGHTS and CDR2 YDEGEE. V lost 8 bases, J lost 3 bases, and 7 bases stayed unmatched. The chain's CDR3 is CASQLGTGANEKLFF. In DNA, the CDR3 is TGTGCCAGTCAGCTTGGGACAGGGGCTAATGAAAAACTGTTTTTT.

The CDR3 spells CASSQEATVPYGTDTQYF. The DNA for the CDR3 is TGCGCCAGCAGCCAAGAGGCCACTGTTCCGTATGGCACAGATACGCAGTATTTT. This chain uses TRBV4-1 with TRBJ2-3; no reliable D call. The germline CDR1 and CDR2 sequences are MGHRA and YSYEKL. Trimming removed 0 bases at V and 1 base at J, with 17 bases between. This CDR3 is built from 18 residues.

J is TRBJ2-1 and V is TRBV19; D might be TRBD2 (6 bases). Per the germline V gene, CDR1 is LNHDA and CDR2 is SQIVND (reference sequence). This CDR3 spans 14 amino acids. Trimming took off 8 bases at V and 0 bases at J, with 11 bases between the two ends. CDR3 nucleotides: TGTGCCAGTCGGAGGGAAAGCTCCTACAATGAGCAGTTCTTC. It encodes CASRRESSYNEQFF.

About this clone itself: One junction end does not reproduce the germline sequence, and a read error may be involved. The chain combines TRBV6-5 with TRBJ1-5; D ambiguous. Germline CDR1 MNHEY, CDR2 SVGAGI. The CDR3 has 13 residues. In DNA, the CDR3 is TGTGCCATCAGTGAGTCGGACGGCCAGCCCCAGCATTTT. Protein: CAISESDGQPQHF.

This clone was detected once. This sequence joins TRBV28 and TRBJ2-1; no reliable D call. There are 15 residues in the CDR3. V lost 7 bases, J lost 2 bases, and 15 bases lay in between. CDR1 MDHEN and CDR2 SYDVKM come from the germline V gene. The CDR3 is CASTSGPGAYNEQFF. In nucleotides, the CDR3 is TGTGCCAGCACCTCTGGTCCCGGCGCCTACAATGAGCAGTTCTTC.

This clone was seen at least ten times. This chain connects TRBV19 to TRBJ1-1, with 7 bases identical to TRBD1. This CDR3 is built from 13 residues. With V trimmed by 9 bases and J by 2 bases, 6 bases remained unmatched. CDR1 is LNHDA, CDR2 SQIVND, per germline (reference sequence). The CDR3: CASSDRINTEAFF. DNA for the CDR3: TGTGCCAGCTCGGACAGGATAAACACTGAAGCTTTCTTT.

The V gene is TRBV18, the J gene TRBJ2-5; possibly TRBD1 or TRBD2 for D (6 bases each). With 5 bases removed from V and 4 bases from J, the gap between germline ends came to 14 bases. CDR1 KGHSH and CDR2 LQKENI come from the germline V gene. The CDR3 totals 14 residues. In DNA, the CDR3 is TGTGCCAGCTCAAATAGCGGAGGGGGAGAGACCCAGTACTTC. Amino acid sequence: CASSNSGGGETQYF.

This clone occurred once. The chain employs TRBV5-1 and TRBJ2-7; D ambiguous. V lost 8 bases, J lost 1 base, and 13 bases lay in between. The CDR3 is made up of 13 amino acids. From germline, CDR1 is SGHRS and CDR2 YFSETQ. In DNA form, the CDR3 reads TGCGCCAGTAAAATAGCTCCTTCCTACGAGCAGTACTTC. This gives the protein CASKIAPSYEQYF.

The chain links TRBV6-5 to TRBJ2-7; 8 bases match TRBD1. Germline assignment: CDR1 MNHEY and CDR2 SVGAGI. CDR3 size: 14 residues. The V segment lost 6 bases and the J segment 5 bases; nucleotides outside the gene matches: 9. CDR3 loop: CASSLDRGSDEQYF. DNA for the CDR3: TGTGCCAGCAGCCTCGACAGGGGTTCCGACGAGCAGTACTTC.

The rearrangement joins TRBV15 to TRBJ1-1, with D perhaps TRBD1 (6 bases). Deletions cut 0 bases from V and 4 bases from J, with 9 bases between. Germline loops: CDR1 LNHNV, CDR2 YYDKDF (reference sequence). The CDR3 totals 14 residues. This CDR3 reads CATSRDEGVTEAFF. DNA for the CDR3: TGTGCCACCAGCAGAGATGAGGGGGTCACTGAAGCTTTCTTT.

A few counts support this clone. The chain is built from TRBV5-1 and TRBJ2-6; the D gene is possibly TRBD2 (5 bases). V lost 5 bases to trimming and J lost 0 bases, with 21 bases between them. The CDR3 sequence is 19 residues long. Germline V gene data show CDR1 as SGHRS and CDR2 as YFSETQ. This CDR3 is CASSTGMIGVGSGANVLTF. Here the CDR3 DNA reads TGCGCCAGCAGTACTGGGATGATCGGGGTGGGCTCTGGGGCCAACGTCCTGACTTTC.

With respect to this clone: An end of the junction differs from the germline gene, which may be a read error. The chain employs TRBV28 and TRBJ2-7; 10 bases align to TRBD2. The CDR3 extends over 14 amino acids. Germline V lookup: CDR1 MDHEN, CDR2 SYDVKM. The CDR3: CASGKGLAGVERYF. The CDR3 bases are TGTGCCAGCGGAAAAGGGCTAGCGGGAGTCGAGCGGTACTTC.

The gene calls are TRBV29-1 and TRBJ2-2, with D possibly TRBD2 on 6 matching bases. With 2 bases removed from V and 7 bases from J, the gap between germline ends came to 11 bases. The CDR3 is 13 residues long. CDR1 is SQVTM and CDR2 is ANQGSEA in the germline V gene. CDR3 DNA: TGCAGCGTTGAAATGGGGGGTGGCGGGGAGCTGTTTTTT. It encodes CSVEMGGGGELFF.

The chain combines TRBV7-2 with TRBJ2-1, with D hard to call. From germline, CDR1 is SGHTA and CDR2 FQGNSA. The CDR3 loop spans 13 amino acids. Trimming took off 4 bases at V and 9 bases at J, with 13 bases between the two ends. CDR3 sequence (DNA): TGTGCCAGCAGCTCTAGGGTTGTTCTTGAGCAGTTCTTC. Translation: CASSSRVVLEQFF.

This chain connects TRBV6-5 to TRBJ1-2, with TRBD1 matching 10 bases. CDR1 and CDR2 from the germline V gene are MNHEY and SVGAGI. CDR3 length: 14 amino acids. J gave up 8 bases and V 6 bases, and 9 bases lay outside the gene matches. CDR3 DNA: TGTGCCAGCAGCCGCGACAGGGGGCTGGGGGGCTACACCTTC. Protein product: CASSRDRGLGGYTF.

This chain uses TRBV9 with TRBJ2-2; D uncertain. Trimming cost V 4 bases and J 0 bases, with 7 bases left between them. Germline V CDR1 and CDR2: SGDLS, YYNGEE. This CDR3 contains 14 residues. The chain's CDR3 is CASSPESNTGELFF. CDR3 in DNA: TGTGCCAGCAGCCCTGAGTCGAACACCGGGGAGCTGTTTTTT.

Comments on this clone: Other nucleotide sequences in the sample specify the same CDR3. This chain links TRBV4-1 with TRBJ2-7; 7 bases map to TRBD1. With V trimmed by 4 bases and J by 0 bases, 9 bases remained unmatched. Germline assignment: CDR1 MGHRA and CDR2 YSYEKL. CDR3 length: 16 amino acids. The DNA for the CDR3 is TGCGCCAGCAGCCGGACCGGACAGGCTCACTCCTACGAGCAGTACTTC. It codes for CASSRTGQAHSYEQYF.

The chain links TRBV29-1 to TRBJ2-7; TRBD1 agrees at 10 bases. Germline loops: CDR1 SQVTM, CDR2 ANQGSEA. V lost 2 bases and J lost 2; bases outside the gene matches: 3. The CDR3 is 14 amino acids. The CDR3 loop reads CSVEIGTGAYEQYF. CDR3 DNA: TGCAGCGTTGAAATCGGGACAGGGGCCTACGAGCAGTACTTC.